This paragraph covers one T cell receptor beta chain sequence. The antigen is not known. This entry comes from a study of cytomegalovirus exposure and HLA in healthy donors. Study at large: Sequencing of 180 million or so T cells in an earlier analysis found under 120 million unique TCR beta sequences. Ancestry clustering placed 81% of under 450 genotyped donors in the Caucasian-associated cluster.

The PCR was carried out with 60 Vbeta primers and 13 Jbeta primers. Assay used: immunoSEQ multiplex PCR; TCRdb lists only in-frame clones, some missing. The table lists fewer than 150,000 clones, 75% to 90% of them singletons. Study conclusions and caveats: In vitro experiments confirmed that three CMV-associated chains were specific for CMV antigens. Later analysis identified a missense DCLRE1C variant that was linked to TCR beta V- and J-gene trimming.

Germline V gene data show CDR1 as LNHNV and CDR2 as YYDKDF (reference sequence). This CDR3 is 14 amino acids long. J gave up 5 bases and V 5 bases, and 8 bases lay outside the gene matches. The TCR comes from a woman in her twenties or thirties in good health and CMV-seropositive. The rearrangement uses TRBV15 and TRBJ2-5; TRBD1 aligns across 7 bases. The material sequenced was PBMCs. The chain's CDR3 is CATSALRGSETQYF. In nucleotides, the CDR3 is TGTGCCACCAGCGCACTCAGGGGGTCTGAGACCCAGTACTTC.